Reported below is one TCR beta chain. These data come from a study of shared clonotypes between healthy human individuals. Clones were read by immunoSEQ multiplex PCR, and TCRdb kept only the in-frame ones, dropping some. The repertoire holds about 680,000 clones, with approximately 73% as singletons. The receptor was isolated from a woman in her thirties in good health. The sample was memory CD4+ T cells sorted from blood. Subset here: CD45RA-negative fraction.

The CDR3 nucleotides are TGTGCCAGCAGCTTCGTGACCGGGGAGCTGTTTTTT. This gives the protein CASSFVTGELFF. J is TRBJ2-2 and V is TRBV7-2; D not resolved. Germline V gives CDR1 SGHTA, CDR2 FQGNSA. This CDR3 region has 12 residues. V lost 3 bases and J 5 bases, leaving 4 bases between the germline ends. The complete variable domain, with remaining parts taken from reference TRBV7-2 and TRBJ2-2, reads GAGVSQSPSNKVTEKGKDVELRCDPISGHTALYWYRQSLGQGLEFLIYFQGNSAPDKSGLPSDRFSAERTGGSVSTLTIQRTQQEDSAVYLCASSFVTGELFFGEGSRLTVL.